This TCR beta chain was recovered during a study of blood T cell repertoires in COVID-19. Study background: Some COVID-19 samples were acute and others convalescent; all came from the United States, Italy and Spain.

The CDR3 has 13 amino acids. Germline V lookup: CDR1 SQVTM, CDR2 ANQGSEA. Trimming took off 4 bases at V and 3 bases at J, with 12 bases between the two ends. In the authors' methods: Amplification from reference gene primers served as the basis for estimated nucleated cell counts. The repertoire was sequenced with immunoSEQ multiplex PCR; TCRdb's copy has only in-frame clones and lacks some. D and trimming were read from the DNA, whereas the V and J calls and clone size are those reported in that table. The sample carries roughly 440,000 clones, around 88% recorded once. Seattle patients were enrolled while actively infected and followed longitudinally.

V is TRBV29-1 and J is TRBJ1-2; tentatively, D is TRBD1 (5 bases). The source of this sequence is a woman aged 45-65 years with COVID-19, enrolled during active disease. The sample comprised peripheral blood. As DNA, the CDR3 is TGCAGCGTTGGGGGACTAGGATACTATGGCTACACCTTC. Translated: CSVGGLGYYGYTF.